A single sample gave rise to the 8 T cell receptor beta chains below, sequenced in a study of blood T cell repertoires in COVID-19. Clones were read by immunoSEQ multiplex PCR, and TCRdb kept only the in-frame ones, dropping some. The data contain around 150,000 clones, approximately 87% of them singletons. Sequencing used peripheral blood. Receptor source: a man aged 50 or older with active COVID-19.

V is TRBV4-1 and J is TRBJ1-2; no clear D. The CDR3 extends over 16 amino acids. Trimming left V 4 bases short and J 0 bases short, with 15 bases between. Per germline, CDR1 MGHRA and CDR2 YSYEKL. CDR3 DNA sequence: TGCGCCAGCAGCCCCGCGGCGACCACATCTAACTATGGCTACACCTTC. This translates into CASSPAATTSNYGYTF.

The CDR3 region is CASSPRQGTYEQYF. In DNA form, the CDR3 reads TGTGCCAGTAGCCCCCGACAGGGGACCTACGAGCAGTACTTC. V is TRBV19 and J is TRBJ2-7; TRBD1 matches 8 bases. Per the germline V gene, CDR1 is LNHDA and CDR2 is SQIVND (reference sequence). The CDR3 sequence is 14 residues long. The V gene end was trimmed by 6 bases and the J gene end by 2 bases; junction bases not matched to a gene: 6.

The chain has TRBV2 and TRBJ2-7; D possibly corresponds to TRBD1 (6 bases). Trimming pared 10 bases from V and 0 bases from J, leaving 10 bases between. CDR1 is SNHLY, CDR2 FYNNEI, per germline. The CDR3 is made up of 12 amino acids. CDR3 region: CATNRDSYEQYF. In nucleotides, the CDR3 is TGTGCCACGAACAGGGACTCCTACGAGCAGTACTTC.

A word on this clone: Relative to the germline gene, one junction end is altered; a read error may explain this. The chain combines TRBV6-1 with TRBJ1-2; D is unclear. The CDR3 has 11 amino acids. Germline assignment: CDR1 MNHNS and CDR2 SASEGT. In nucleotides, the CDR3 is TGTGCCAGCACTGAATTCGAGAGCTACACCTTC. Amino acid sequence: CASTEFESYTF.

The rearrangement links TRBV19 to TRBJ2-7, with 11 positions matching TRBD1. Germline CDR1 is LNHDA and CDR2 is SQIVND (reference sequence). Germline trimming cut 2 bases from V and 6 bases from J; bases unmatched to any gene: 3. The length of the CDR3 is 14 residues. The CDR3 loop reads CASSITGTGGEQYF. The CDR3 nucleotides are TGTGCCAGTAGTATAACCGGGACAGGGGGCGAGCAGTACTTC.

The chain's CDR3 is CAISESPVATNEKLFF. DNA for the CDR3: TGTGCCATCAGTGAGTCGCCAGTTGCAACTAATGAAAAACTGTTTTTT. The V and J genes are TRBV10-3 and TRBJ1-4; no clear D gene. Germline V gives CDR1 ENHRY, CDR2 SYGVKD. The V end was cut by 0 bases, the J end by 0 bases, with 8 bases between. The CDR3 covers 16 residues.

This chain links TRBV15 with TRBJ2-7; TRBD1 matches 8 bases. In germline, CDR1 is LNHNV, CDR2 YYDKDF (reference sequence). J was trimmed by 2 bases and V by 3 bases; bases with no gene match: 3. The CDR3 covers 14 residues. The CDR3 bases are TGTGCCACCAGCAGGGACAGGGCAGCCTACGAGCAGTACTTC. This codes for CATSRDRAAYEQYF. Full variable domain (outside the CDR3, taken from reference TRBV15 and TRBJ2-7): DAMVIQNPRYQVTQFGKPVTLSCSQTLNHNVMYWYQQKSSQAPKLLFHYYDKDFNNEADTPDNFQSRRPNTSFCFLDIRSPGLGDTAMYLCATSRDRAAYEQYFGPGTRLTVT.

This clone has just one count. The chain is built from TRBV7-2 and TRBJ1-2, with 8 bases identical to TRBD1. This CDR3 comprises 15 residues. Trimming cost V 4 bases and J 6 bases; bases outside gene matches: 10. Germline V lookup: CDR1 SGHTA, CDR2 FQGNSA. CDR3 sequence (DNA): TGTGCCAGCAGCTGGCGAATGCAGGGGGCGCATGGCTACACCTTC. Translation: CASSWRMQGAHGYTF.